This T cell receptor (beta chain) was identified in a study of blood T cell repertoires in COVID-19. As processed by the authors: Amplified reference gene primers provided the basis for estimating nucleated cell counts. This table comes from immunoSEQ multiplex PCR, and its TCRdb copy is limited to in-frame clones, with some not included. From that table come the V and J calls and clone size; the DNA was used to work out D and trimming. The sample has about 150,000 clones; approximately 73% are singletons. This clone was observed once. Sequencing was done on a sample of peripheral blood. The TCR originated in an elderly woman with acute or convalescent COVID-19.

CDR3 DNA: TGTGCCAGCAGCCCAGGACAGGGGGGCCACGAGCAGTACTTC. Its protein is CASSPGQGGHEQYF. This chain joins TRBV11-3 and TRBJ2-7; 10 nucleotides align to TRBD1. CDR1 is SGHNT and CDR2 is YENEEA in the germline V gene. Losses at the gene ends were 5 bases for V and 5 bases for J; bases not matched to a gene: 6. This CDR3 has 14 residues. The whole variable domain, remainder taken from reference TRBV11-3 and TRBJ2-7, is EAGVVQSPRYKIIEKKQPVAFWCNPISGHNTLYWYLQNLGQGPELLIRYENEEAVDDSQLPKDRFSAERLKGVDSTLKIQPAELGDSAVYLCASSPGQGGHEQYFGPGTRLTVT.